A selection of T cell receptor beta chains follows, all from one sample in a study of T cells in Graves' hyperthyroidism and ophthalmopathy. MiXCR, run by TCRdb on the multiplex PCR reads, gives a single entry per CDR3 protein. The data show 480,000 or so distinct CDR3 sequences, approximately 48% seen once. What was sequenced was peripheral blood or thyroid tissue (not recorded which). Source of these receptors: an adult woman with Graves' disease, either hyperthyroidism or ophthalmopathy (not recorded which). The CDR3 runs from the conserved cysteine through the conserved F or W. A D gene is named only where the DNA matches it firmly. Size is stated for part of the rows, as once, few or many counts, or as a class when the clone is expanded.

J gene	V gene	D gene	clone size	CDR3 DNA	CDR3 protein
TRBJ2-2	TRBV25-1	TRBD1	-	TGTGCCAGCAGAGACAGGGGGTCGGCCGGGGAGCTGTTTTTT	CASRDRGSAGELFF
TRBJ2-6	TRBV19	-	-	TGTGCCAGTAGTATTTCCTCCACCAACGTCCTGACTTTC	CASSISSTNVLTF
TRBJ2-6	TRBV11-2	-	-	TGTGCCAGCAGCCAACCAGGTGGCAGGGCTATCTCTGGGGCCAACATCCTGACTTTC	CASSQPGGRAISGANILTF
TRBJ1-1	TRBV28	-	few	TGTGCCAGCAGCCCTAGCGGGTTCGGCCACACTGAAGCTTTCTTT	CASSPSGFGHTEAFF
TRBJ1-6	TRBV2	-	many	TGTGCCAGCAATAAGGGGGGCAATTCACCCCTCCACTTT	CASNKGGNSPLHF
TRBJ1-1	TRBV6-2/TRBV6-3	-	few	TGTGCCACCAGGGAGGGGGGCATCGCTGAAGCTTTCTTT	CATREGGIAEAFF
TRBJ2-7	TRBV11-2	-	-	TGTGCCAGCAGCCCGAGCGGGACATTCTACGAGCAGTACTTC	CASSPSGTFYEQYF
TRBJ2-3	TRBV25-1	-	few	TGTGCCATCGGGCCCGAGGGGCAAGATACGCAGTATTTT	CAIGPEGQDTQYF
TRBJ2-6	TRBV20-1	-	-	TGCAGTGCCGAAGTGGAAAGGCGTTATCGCTCTGGGGCCAACGTCCTGACTTTC	CSAEVERRYRSGANVLTF
TRBJ1-2	TRBV7-9	-	-	TGTGCCAGCAGTTTCACCGGGAGTACCAAATATGGCTACACCTTC	CASSFTGSTKYGYTF
TRBJ1-1	TRBV4-1	-	many	TGCGCCAGCAGCCAAGATACAGAGCGTCGGACTGAAGCTTTCTTT	CASSQDTERRTEAFF
TRBJ1-6	TRBV9	TRBD1	many	TGTGCCAGCAGCTTCTCCGGGACAGGGGATTCACCCCTCCACTTT	CASSFSGTGDSPLHF
TRBJ2-5	TRBV20-1	TRBD2	many	TGCAGTGCTGGTCGAGGAGGGCGGGGGGAGACCCAGTACTTC	CSAGRGGRGETQYF
TRBJ2-5	TRBV11-2	-	few	TGTGCCAGCAGCTTATCTAAGACCCAGTACTTC	CASSLSKTQYF
TRBJ2-7	TRBV7-2	-	-	TGTGCCAGCGGAGGAGGGGGTTTGAACGAGCAGTACTTC	CASGGGGLNEQYF
TRBJ2-7	TRBV5-8	TRBD1	-	TGTGCCAGCAGCCGGGGACAGCTCGAGCAGTACTTC	CASSRGQLEQYF